The 20 T cell receptor beta chains presented below share a single source sample, sequenced in a study of blood T cell repertoires in COVID-19. TCRdb keeps only in-frame clones here, not all; method: immunoSEQ multiplex PCR. The repertoire holds around 360,000 clones, about 90% seen once, with roughly 2% in the top ten. The specimen was PBMCs or T cells enriched from blood (not recorded which). These TCRs come from a man aged 35-49 years in a cohort exposed to, infected with or recovered from COVID-19 (not recorded which).

V gene TRBV4-1 combines with J gene TRBJ2-7; D gene ambiguous. The germline gives CDR1 MGHRA, CDR2 YSYEKL. V was cut by 4 bases and J by 6 bases, with 13 bases left in between. The CDR3 totals 13 residues. The CDR3 DNA reads TGCGCCAGCAGCCCCCATCAACAGTCCGAGCAGTACTTC. This gives the protein CASSPHQQSEQYF.

The V call is TRBV5-4, the J call TRBJ1-2; D not certain. Trimming pared 4 bases from V and 8 bases from J, leaving 18 bases between. Germline V CDR1 and CDR2: SGHNT, YYREEE (reference sequence). The CDR3 loop spans 14 amino acids. The CDR3 DNA is TGTGCCAGCAGCCCGGACTCCCAATCGCCCGGCTACACCTTC. This translates into CASSPDSQSPGYTF.

The rearrangement joins TRBV27 to TRBJ2-7; TRBD2 might be the D (5 bases). V was shortened by 4 bases and J by 4 bases, with 17 bases between the two germline ends. Germline V gene data show CDR1 as MNHEY and CDR2 as SMNVEV (reference sequence). This CDR3 spans 15 amino acids. The DNA of the CDR3 is TGTGCCAGCAGTTCGGCTAGCCTGAGCCAATACGAGCAGTACTTC. This sequence encodes CASSSASLSQYEQYF.

The chain employs TRBV6-1 and TRBJ2-1; 9 bases map to TRBD2. Germline V gives CDR1 MNHNS, CDR2 SASEGT. J gave up 9 bases and V 4 bases, and 7 bases lay outside the gene matches. There are 14 residues in the CDR3. CDR3 nucleotides: TGTGCCAGCAGTGGAGCGGGAGGTGGGGTTGAGCAGTTCTTC. Translation gives CASSGAGGGVEQFF.

The gene calls are TRBV5-1 and TRBJ2-7, with a possible D match to TRBD1 (6 bases). The CDR3 length is 16 residues. V gave up 2 bases and J gave up 3 bases, with 18 bases separating them. CDR1 and CDR2 (germline): SGHRS, YFSETQ. The CDR3 DNA follows: TGCGCCAGCAGCTTAAACAGGGACACGAACTACTACGAGCAGTACTTC. Amino acid sequence: CASSLNRDTNYYEQYF.

V and J are TRBV7-3 and TRBJ2-2; 9 positions agree with TRBD1. The germline gives CDR1 SGHTA, CDR2 FQGTGA. The CDR3 totals 17 residues. Trimming at V came to 2 bases and at J to 5 bases, leaving 9 bases not matched to a gene. The CDR3 coding sequence is TGTGCCAGCAGCTTAGAATTGGGACAGGGAGGAACCGGGGAGCTGTTTTTT. Translating it yields CASSLELGQGGTGELFF.

CDR3 loop: CAISPTRGDSEAFF. The CDR3, as DNA: TGTGCCATCAGTCCCACACGGGGTGATAGTGAAGCTTTCTTT. The rearrangement links TRBV10-3 to TRBJ1-1; D gene uncertain. The V end lost 5 bases, the J end lost 7 bases, and 17 bases lay between the germline ends. This CDR3 contains 14 residues. Germline V gene lookup returns CDR1 ENHRY and CDR2 SYGVKD.

V gene TRBV28 combines with J gene TRBJ1-4; possibly TRBD1 for D (5 bases). V lost 2 bases and J lost 7, with 8 bases in between. CDR3 size: 13 residues. CDR1 is MDHEN and CDR2 is SYDVKM in the germline V gene. CDR3 sequence reads: CASSLKGREKLFF. CDR3 DNA: TGTGCCAGCAGTTTAAAGGGGCGTGAAAAACTGTTTTTT.

The chain employs TRBV6-5 and TRBJ2-3; 8 positions match TRBD2. Unmatched junction bases numbered 5, after V lost 5 bases and J lost 4 bases. CDR1 is MNHEY, CDR2 SVGAGI, per germline. The CDR3 has 14 residues. The CDR3 is CASSQGLVSDTQYF. CDR3 DNA: TGTGCCAGCAGTCAGGGACTAGTCTCAGATACGCAGTATTTT.

The V gene is TRBV30, the J gene TRBJ2-3; D is ambiguous. The germline CDR1 and CDR2 sequences are GTSNPN and SVGIG (reference sequence). The CDR3 length is 12 residues. V was clipped by 2 bases and J by 3 bases, with 6 bases between them. CDR3 amino acids: CAWSTTTDTQYF. DNA of the CDR3: TGTGCCTGGAGTACAACGACAGATACGCAGTATTTT.

The J gene is TRBJ1-1, the V gene TRBV5-4; a possible D gene is TRBD1 (5 bases). The germline V gene has CDR1 SGHNT and CDR2 YYREEE (reference sequence). The CDR3 has 15 amino acids. V was trimmed by 4 bases and J by 0 bases, leaving 13 bases between them. The CDR3 sequence: CASSLKQAMNTEAFF. The CDR3 nucleotides are TGTGCCAGCAGCCTAAAACAGGCTATGAACACTGAAGCTTTCTTT. The full variable domain, rest sourced from reference TRBV5-4 and TRBJ1-1, is ETGVTQSPTHLIKTRGQQVTLRCSSQSGHNTVSWYQQALGQGPQFIFQYYREEENGRGNFPPRFSGLQFPNYSSELNVNALELDDSALYLCASSLKQAMNTEAFFGQGTRLTVV.

The chain recombines TRBV6-5 with TRBJ2-7; D may be TRBD1 (5 bases). V gave up 11 bases and J gave up 6 bases, with 20 bases separating them. Germline V lookup: CDR1 MNHEY, CDR2 SVGAGI. CDR3 size: 13 residues. In nucleotides, the CDR3 is TGTGCCGTCTCAGGGCAGTCCTCAGCCGAGCAGTACTTC. This codes for CAVSGQSSAEQYF.

The genes are TRBV3-1 (or the pseudogene TRBV3-2) and TRBJ2-2; 7 nucleotides line up with TRBD1. V dropped 4 bases and J dropped 6; count of bases not matched to a gene: 8. The CDR3 is 15 residues long. Germline V lookup: CDR1 LGHDT, CDR2 YNNKEL (reference sequence). The CDR3 nucleotides are TGTGCCAGCAGCCCGACACAGGGGCCTGCCGGGGAGCTGTTTTTT. Its translation is CASSPTQGPAGELFF.

The chain joins TRBV28 to TRBJ2-7, with D tentatively TRBD2 (5 bases). CDR1 and CDR2 from the germline V gene are MDHEN and SYDVKM. The V gene lost 7 bases and the J gene lost 0 bases, with 10 bases spanning the gap. This CDR3 region has 13 residues. CDR3 loop: CASKRDPSYEQYF. DNA of the CDR3: TGTGCCAGCAAACGGGATCCCTCCTACGAGCAGTACTTC.

This clone showed up just once. This sequence joins TRBV5-1 and TRBJ2-2; 10 bases line up with TRBD1. CDR1 and CDR2 from the germline V gene are SGHRS and YFSETQ. Trimming cost V 4 bases and J 7 bases; bases outside gene matches: 4. The CDR3 sequence is 14 residues long. The chain's CDR3 is CASSPGQGVGELFF. CDR3 nucleotides: TGCGCCAGCAGCCCCGGACAGGGGGTCGGGGAGCTGTTTTTT.

This clone was observed a single time. The CDR3 DNA sequence: TGCAGTGCTAGTATTAGGTTAGGACTAGCGGCAGAGACCCAGTACTTC. It encodes CSASIRLGLAAETQYF. V usage is TRBV20-1 and J usage is TRBJ2-5, with 10 bases aligning to TRBD2. Per germline, CDR1 DFQATT and CDR2 SNEGSKA (reference sequence). Trimming took 3 bases from V and 4 from J; bases not matched to a gene: 11. The CDR3 has 16 amino acids.

V is TRBV28 and J is TRBJ2-7, with D tentatively TRBD1 (7 bases). CDR1 and CDR2 (germline): MDHEN, SYDVKM. CDR3 length: 14 amino acids. With 3 bases removed from V and 6 bases from J, the gap between germline ends came to 15 bases. The CDR3 DNA is TGTGCCAGCAGTTTCCCGACTAGGGGGCTCGAGCAGTACTTC. Its protein is CASSFPTRGLEQYF. Full variable domain (rest looked up from reference TRBV28 and TRBJ2-7): DVKVTQSSRYLVKRTGEKVFLECVQDMDHENMFWYRQDPGLGLRLIYFSYDVKMKEKGDIPEGYSVSREKKERFSLILESASTNQTSMYLCASSFPTRGLEQYFGPGTRLTVT.

The genes are TRBV19 and TRBJ1-5, with D tentatively TRBD1 (6 bases). Per the germline V gene, CDR1 is LNHDA and CDR2 is SQIVND (reference sequence). The germline V and J ends were trimmed by 5 bases and 0 bases, with 11 bases remaining between them. The CDR3 is made up of 15 amino acids. CDR3: CASSPPTGSNQPQHF. The CDR3 DNA reads as TGTGCCAGTAGTCCACCGACAGGTAGCAATCAGCCCCAGCATTTT.

V and J are TRBV4-1 and TRBJ2-1; TRBD1 is a possible D gene (5 bases). Germline CDR1 reads MGHRA; CDR2 reads YSYEKL. V lost 6 bases and J lost 8, with 17 bases in between. The CDR3 extends over 14 amino acids. Here the CDR3 reads CASSFRGPWDEQFF. The DNA for the CDR3 is TGCGCCAGCAGTTTTAGGGGTCCTTGGGATGAGCAGTTCTTC.

With respect to this clone: Distinct nucleotide sequences in the sample also encode this CDR3. V gene TRBV7-2 combines with J gene TRBJ2-3; D ambiguous. There are 14 residues in the CDR3. The germline gives CDR1 SGHTA, CDR2 FQGNSA. Trimming took 1 base from V and 1 from J, leaving 6 bases between them. CDR3 coding DNA: TGTGCCAGCAGCTTAGGGGCAGGCACAGATACGCAGTATTTT. Its protein is CASSLGAGTDTQYF.